This TCR beta chain is drawn from a study of blood T cell repertoires in COVID-19. This clone showed up just a few times. Per the authors' pipeline: Amplifying reference gene primers gave estimates of nucleated cell counts. The repertoire was sequenced with immunoSEQ multiplex PCR; TCRdb's copy has only in-frame clones and lacks some. V, J and clone size reflect that table, while D and trimming were determined from the DNA. The top ten clones hold more than 9% of a sample with 50,000 to 55,000 clones, about four fifths of them seen once. Germline lookup yields CDR1 MNHEY and CDR2 SVGAGI. The CDR3 is 15 residues long. V lost 2 bases to trimming and J lost 2 bases, with 12 bases between them.

This sequence joins TRBV6-5 and TRBJ1-2; the D gene is possibly TRBD1 (5 bases). The receptor was derived from a man older than 75 with COVID-19, enrolled during active disease. The sample consisted of peripheral blood. Here the CDR3 reads CASSYGGSRNYGYTF. CDR3 nucleotide sequence: TGTGCCAGCAGTTACGGGGGGTCTCGAAACTATGGCTACACCTTC.